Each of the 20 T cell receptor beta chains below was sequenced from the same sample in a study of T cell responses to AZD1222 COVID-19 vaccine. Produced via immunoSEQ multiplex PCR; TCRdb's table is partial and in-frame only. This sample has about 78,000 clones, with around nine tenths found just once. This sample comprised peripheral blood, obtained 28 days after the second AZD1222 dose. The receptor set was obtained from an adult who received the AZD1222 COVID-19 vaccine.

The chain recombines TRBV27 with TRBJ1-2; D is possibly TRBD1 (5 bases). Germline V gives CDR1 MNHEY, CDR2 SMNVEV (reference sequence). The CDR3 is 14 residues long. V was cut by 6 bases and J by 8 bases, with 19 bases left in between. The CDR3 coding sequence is TGTGCCAGCAGGTTGGAGTTTGGGGCGGAAGGCTACACCTTC. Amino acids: CASRLEFGAEGYTF.

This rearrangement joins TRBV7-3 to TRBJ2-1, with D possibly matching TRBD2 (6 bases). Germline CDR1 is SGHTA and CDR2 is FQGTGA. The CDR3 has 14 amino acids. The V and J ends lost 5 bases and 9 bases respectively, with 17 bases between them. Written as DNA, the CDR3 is TGTGCCAGCAGCCCTAGGACTAATCACGTTGAGCAGTTCTTC. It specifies CASSPRTNHVEQFF.

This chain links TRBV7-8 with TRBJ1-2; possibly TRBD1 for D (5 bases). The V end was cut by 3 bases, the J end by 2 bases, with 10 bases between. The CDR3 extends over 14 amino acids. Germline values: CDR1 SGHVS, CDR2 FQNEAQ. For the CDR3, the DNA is TGTGCCAGCAGCTTTGAGGGGCGGAACTATGGCTACACCTTC. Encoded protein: CASSFEGRNYGYTF.

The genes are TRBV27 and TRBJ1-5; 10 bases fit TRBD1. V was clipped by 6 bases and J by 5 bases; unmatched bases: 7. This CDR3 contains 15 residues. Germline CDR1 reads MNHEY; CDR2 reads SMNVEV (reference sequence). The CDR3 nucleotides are TGTGCCAGCAGATCGCGAGGGACAGGGGATCAGCCCCAGCATTTT. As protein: CASRSRGTGDQPQHF.

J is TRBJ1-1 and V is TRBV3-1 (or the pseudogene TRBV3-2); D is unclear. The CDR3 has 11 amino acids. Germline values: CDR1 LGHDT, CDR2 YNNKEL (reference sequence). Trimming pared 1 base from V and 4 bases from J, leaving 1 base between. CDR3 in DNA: TGTGCCAGCAGCCAAGCCACTGAAGCTTTCTTT. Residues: CASSQATEAFF.

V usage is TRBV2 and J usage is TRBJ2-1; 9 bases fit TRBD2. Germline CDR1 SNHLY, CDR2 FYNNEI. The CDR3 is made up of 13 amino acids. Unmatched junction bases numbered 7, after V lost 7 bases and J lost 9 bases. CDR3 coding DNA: TGTGCCAGCATGAGCGGGGGGAGGGGTGAGCAGTTCTTC. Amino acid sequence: CASMSGGRGEQFF.

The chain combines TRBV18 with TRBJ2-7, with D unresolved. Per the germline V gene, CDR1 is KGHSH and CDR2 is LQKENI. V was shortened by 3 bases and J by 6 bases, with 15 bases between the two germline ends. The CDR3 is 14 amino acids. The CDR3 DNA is TGTGCCAGCTCACCGTCGTCAGAAGGGCGCGAGCAGTACTTC. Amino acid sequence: CASSPSSEGREQYF.

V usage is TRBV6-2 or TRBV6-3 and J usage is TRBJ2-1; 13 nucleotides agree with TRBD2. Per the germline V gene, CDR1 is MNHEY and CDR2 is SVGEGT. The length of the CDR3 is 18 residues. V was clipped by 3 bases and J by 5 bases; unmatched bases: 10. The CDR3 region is CASSYYDPGTSGDNEQFF. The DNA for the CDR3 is TGTGCCAGCAGTTATTACGACCCCGGGACTAGCGGGGACAATGAGCAGTTCTTC.

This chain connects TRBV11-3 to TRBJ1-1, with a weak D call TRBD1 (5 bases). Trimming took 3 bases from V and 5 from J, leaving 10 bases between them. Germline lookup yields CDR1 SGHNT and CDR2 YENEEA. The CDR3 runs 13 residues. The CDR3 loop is CASSFQGGTEAFF. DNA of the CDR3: TGTGCCAGCAGCTTCCAGGGAGGGACTGAAGCTTTCTTT.

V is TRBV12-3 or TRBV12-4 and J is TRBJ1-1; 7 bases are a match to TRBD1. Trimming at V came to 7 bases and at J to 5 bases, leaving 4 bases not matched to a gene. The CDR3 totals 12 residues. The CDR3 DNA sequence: TGTGCCAGCAATATACAGGGGACTGAAGCTTTCTTT. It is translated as CASNIQGTEAFF.

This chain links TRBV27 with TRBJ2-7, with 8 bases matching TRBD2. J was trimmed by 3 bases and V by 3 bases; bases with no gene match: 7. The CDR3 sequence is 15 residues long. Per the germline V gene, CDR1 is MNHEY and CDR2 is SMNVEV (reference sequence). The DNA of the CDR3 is TGTGCCAGCAGTTTCGGACTAGCTCTCGGCTACGAGCAGTACTTC. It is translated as CASSFGLALGYEQYF.

The CDR3 DNA is TGTGCCAGCAGTACGGCTAGGTACCAAGAGACCCAGTACTTC. Its translation: CASSTARYQETQYF. J is TRBJ2-5 and V is TRBV6-2 or TRBV6-3; D ambiguous. Trimming cost V 5 bases and J 0 bases, with 10 bases left between them. Germline V lookup: CDR1 MNHEY, CDR2 SVGEGT. CDR3 length: 14 residues.

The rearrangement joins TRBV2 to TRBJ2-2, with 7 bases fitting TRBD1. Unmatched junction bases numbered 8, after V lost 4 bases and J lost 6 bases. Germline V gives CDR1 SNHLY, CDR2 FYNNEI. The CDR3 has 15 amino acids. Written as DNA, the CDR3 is TGTGCCAGCAGTGCGGACAGGTCTGGAGCCGGGGAGCTGTTTTTT. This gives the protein CASSADRSGAGELFF.

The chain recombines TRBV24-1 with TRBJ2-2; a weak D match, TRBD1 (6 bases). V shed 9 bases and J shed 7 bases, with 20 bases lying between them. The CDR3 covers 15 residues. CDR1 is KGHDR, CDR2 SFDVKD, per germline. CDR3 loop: CATQDSRALDGELFF. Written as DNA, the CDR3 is TGTGCCACCCAGGACAGCCGAGCGCTGGACGGGGAGCTGTTTTTT.

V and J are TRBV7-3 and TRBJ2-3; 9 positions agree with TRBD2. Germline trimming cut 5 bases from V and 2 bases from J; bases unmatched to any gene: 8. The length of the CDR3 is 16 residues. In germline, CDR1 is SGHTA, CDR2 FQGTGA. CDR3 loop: CASSPSGGTSTDTQYF. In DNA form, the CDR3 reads TGTGCCAGCAGCCCCAGCGGGGGGACGTCCACAGATACGCAGTATTTT.

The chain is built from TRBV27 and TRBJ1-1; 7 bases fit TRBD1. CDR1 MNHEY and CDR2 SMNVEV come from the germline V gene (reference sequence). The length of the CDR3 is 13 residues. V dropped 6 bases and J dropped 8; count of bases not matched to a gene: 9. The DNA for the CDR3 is TGTGCCAGCAGAACCCGGACAGGTCGCGAAGCTTTCTTT. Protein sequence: CASRTRTGREAFF.

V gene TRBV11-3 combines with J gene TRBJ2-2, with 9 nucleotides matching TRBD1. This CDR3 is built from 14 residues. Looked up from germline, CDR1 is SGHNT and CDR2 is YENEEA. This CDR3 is CAGGTGRNTGELFF. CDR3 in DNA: TGTGCTGGGGGGACAGGGAGGAACACCGGGGAGCTGTTTTTT.

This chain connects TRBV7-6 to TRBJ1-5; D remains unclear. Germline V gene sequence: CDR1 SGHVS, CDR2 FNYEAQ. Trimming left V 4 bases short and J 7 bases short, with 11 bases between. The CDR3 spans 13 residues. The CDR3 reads CASSSGLVQPQHF. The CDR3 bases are TGTGCCAGCAGCTCTGGTTTGGTCCAGCCCCAGCATTTT.

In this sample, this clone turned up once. This chain's CDR3 is CASSQGQGAGDTQYF. CDR3 DNA sequence: TGCGCCAGCAGCCAGGGACAGGGGGCTGGAGATACGCAGTATTTT. The V call is TRBV4-3, the J call TRBJ2-3, with 12 bases lining up with TRBD1. CDR1 and CDR2 from the germline V gene are LGHNA and YSLEER. The CDR3 covers 15 residues. The V segment lost 3 bases and the J segment 5 bases; nucleotides outside the gene matches: 3.

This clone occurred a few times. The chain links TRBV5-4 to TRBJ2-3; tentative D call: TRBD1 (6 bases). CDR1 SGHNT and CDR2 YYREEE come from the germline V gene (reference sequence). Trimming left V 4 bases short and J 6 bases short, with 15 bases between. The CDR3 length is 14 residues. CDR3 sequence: CASSPPGAWDTQYF. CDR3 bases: TGTGCCAGCAGCCCACCAGGGGCATGGGATACGCAGTATTTT.